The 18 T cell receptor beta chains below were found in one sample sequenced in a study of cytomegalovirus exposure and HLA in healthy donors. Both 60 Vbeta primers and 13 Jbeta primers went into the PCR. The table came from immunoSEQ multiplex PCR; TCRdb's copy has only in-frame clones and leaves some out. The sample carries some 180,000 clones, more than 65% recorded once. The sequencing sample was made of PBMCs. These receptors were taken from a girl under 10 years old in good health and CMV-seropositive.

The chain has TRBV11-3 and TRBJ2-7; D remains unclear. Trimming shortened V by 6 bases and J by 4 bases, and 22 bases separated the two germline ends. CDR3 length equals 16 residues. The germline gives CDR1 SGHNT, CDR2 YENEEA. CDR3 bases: TGTGCCAGCAGTTTTTTCAAGCAGAAGGCGGCATACGAGCAGTACTTC. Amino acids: CASSFFKQKAAYEQYF.

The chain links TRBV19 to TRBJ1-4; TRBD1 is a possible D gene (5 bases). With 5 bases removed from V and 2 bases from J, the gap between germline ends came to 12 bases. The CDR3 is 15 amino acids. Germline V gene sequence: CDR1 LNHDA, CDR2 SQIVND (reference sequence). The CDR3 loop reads CASSVRQTTNEKLFF. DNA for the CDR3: TGTGCCAGTAGTGTTAGACAGACGACTAATGAAAAACTGTTTTTT.

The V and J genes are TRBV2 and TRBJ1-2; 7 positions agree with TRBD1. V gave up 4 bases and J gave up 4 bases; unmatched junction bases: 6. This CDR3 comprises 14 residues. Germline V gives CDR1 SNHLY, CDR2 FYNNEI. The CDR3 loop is CASSASTGTYGYTF. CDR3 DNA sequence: TGTGCCAGCAGTGCGTCGACAGGGACCTATGGCTACACCTTC.

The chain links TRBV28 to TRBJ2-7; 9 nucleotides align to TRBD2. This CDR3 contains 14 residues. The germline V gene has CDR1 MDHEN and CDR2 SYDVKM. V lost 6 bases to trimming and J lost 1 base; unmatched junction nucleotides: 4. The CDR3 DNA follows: TGTGCCAGCAGGTCGACTAGCGGATCCTACGAGCAGTACTTC. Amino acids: CASRSTSGSYEQYF.

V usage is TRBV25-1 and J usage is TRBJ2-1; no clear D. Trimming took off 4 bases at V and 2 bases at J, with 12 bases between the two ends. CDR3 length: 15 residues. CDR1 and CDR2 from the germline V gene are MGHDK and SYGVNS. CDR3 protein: CASSAVLLAYNEQFF. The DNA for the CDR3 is TGTGCCAGCAGTGCGGTACTCCTGGCCTACAATGAGCAGTTCTTC. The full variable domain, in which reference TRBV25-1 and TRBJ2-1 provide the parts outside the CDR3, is EADIYQTPRYLVIGTGKKITLECSQTMGHDKMYWYQQDPGMELHLIHYSYGVNSTEKGDLSSESTVSRIRTEHFPLTLESARPSHTSQYLCASSAVLLAYNEQFFGPGTRLTVL.

CDR3 nucleotide sequence: TGTGCCAGTAGCGGGGGCTCCTACGAGCAGTACTTC. Translation gives CASSGGSYEQYF. The rearrangement uses TRBV6-5 and TRBJ2-7, with 9 bases lining up with TRBD2. Germline lookup yields CDR1 MNHEY and CDR2 SVGAGI. J was trimmed by 0 bases and V by 9 bases; bases with no gene match: 0. The CDR3 length is 12 residues.

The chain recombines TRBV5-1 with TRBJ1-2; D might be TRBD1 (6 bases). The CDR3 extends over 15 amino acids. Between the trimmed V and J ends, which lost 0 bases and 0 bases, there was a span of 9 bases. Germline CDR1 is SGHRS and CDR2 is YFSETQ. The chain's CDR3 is CASSLGDTTNYGYTF. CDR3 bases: TGCGCCAGCAGCTTGGGGGACACCACTAACTATGGCTACACCTTC.

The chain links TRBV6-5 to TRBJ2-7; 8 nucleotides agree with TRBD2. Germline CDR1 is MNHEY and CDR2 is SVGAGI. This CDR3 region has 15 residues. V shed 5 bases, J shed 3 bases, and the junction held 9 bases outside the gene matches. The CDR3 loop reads CASSPLKREIYEQYF. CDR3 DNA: TGTGCCAGCAGTCCACTAAAGCGGGAGATCTACGAGCAGTACTTC.

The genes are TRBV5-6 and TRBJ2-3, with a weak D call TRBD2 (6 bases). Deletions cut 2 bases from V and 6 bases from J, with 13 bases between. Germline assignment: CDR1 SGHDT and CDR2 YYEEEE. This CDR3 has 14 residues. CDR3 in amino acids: CASSFGGGVDTQYF. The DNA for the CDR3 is TGTGCCAGCAGCTTTGGTGGCGGGGTGGATACGCAGTATTTT.

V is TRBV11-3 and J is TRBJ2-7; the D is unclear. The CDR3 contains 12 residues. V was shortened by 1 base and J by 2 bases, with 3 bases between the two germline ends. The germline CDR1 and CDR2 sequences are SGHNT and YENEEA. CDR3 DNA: TGTGCCAGCAGCTTAGCTACCTACGAGCAGTACTTC. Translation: CASSLATYEQYF.

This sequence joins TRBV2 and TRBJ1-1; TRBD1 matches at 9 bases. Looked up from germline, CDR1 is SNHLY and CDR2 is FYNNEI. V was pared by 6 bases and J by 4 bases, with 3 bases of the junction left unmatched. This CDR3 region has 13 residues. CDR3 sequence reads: CASSPTGGTEAFF. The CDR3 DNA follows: TGTGCCAGCAGCCCGACAGGGGGCACTGAAGCTTTCTTT.

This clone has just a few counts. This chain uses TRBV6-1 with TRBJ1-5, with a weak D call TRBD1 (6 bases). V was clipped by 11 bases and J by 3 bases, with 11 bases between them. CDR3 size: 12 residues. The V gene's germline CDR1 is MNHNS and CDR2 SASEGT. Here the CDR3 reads CAGQLNNQPQHF. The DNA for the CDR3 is TGTGCCGGACAGCTTAACAATCAGCCCCAGCATTTT.

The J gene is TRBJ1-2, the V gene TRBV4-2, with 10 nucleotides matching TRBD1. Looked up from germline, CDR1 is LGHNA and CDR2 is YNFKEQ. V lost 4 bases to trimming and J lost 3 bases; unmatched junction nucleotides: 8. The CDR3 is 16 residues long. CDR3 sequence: CASSLHYGTGDYGYTF. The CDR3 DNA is TGTGCCAGCAGCCTACATTACGGGACAGGGGACTATGGCTACACCTTC.

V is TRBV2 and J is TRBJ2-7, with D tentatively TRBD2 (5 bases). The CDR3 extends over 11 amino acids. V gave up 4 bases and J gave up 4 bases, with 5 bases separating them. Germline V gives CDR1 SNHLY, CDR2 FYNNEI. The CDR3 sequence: CASSGRYEQYF. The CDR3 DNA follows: TGTGCCAGCAGTGGGAGGTACGAGCAGTACTTC.

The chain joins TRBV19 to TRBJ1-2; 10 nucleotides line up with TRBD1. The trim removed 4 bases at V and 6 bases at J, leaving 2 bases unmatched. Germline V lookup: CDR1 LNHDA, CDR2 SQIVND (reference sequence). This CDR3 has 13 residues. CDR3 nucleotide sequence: TGTGCCAGTAGTACCGGGACAGGGGATGGCTACACCTTC. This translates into CASSTGTGDGYTF.

The CDR3 nucleotides are TGTGCCAGCAGCCGCTCACAGGGCGGGAGAATTCAGTACTTC. Translating it yields CASSRSQGGRIQYF. V and J are TRBV27 and TRBJ2-5; D possibly corresponds to TRBD2 (7 bases). The CDR3 covers 14 residues. The germline V gene has CDR1 MNHEY and CDR2 SMNVEV (reference sequence). Trimming left V 6 bases short and J 11 bases short, with 22 bases between.

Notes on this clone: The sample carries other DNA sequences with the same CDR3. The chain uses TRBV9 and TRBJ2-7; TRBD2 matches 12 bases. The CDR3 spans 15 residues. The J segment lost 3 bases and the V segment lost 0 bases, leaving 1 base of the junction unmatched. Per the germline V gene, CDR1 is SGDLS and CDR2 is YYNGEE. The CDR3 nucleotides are TGTGCCAGCAGCGTAGGACTAGCGGGGGACTACGAGCAGTACTTC. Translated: CASSVGLAGDYEQYF. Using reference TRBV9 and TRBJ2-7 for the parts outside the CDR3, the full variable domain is DSGVTQTPKHLITATGQRVTLRCSPRSGDLSVYWYQQSLDQGLQFLIQYYNGEERAKGNILERFSAQQFPDLHSELNLSSLELGDSALYFCASSVGLAGDYEQYFGPGTRLTVT.

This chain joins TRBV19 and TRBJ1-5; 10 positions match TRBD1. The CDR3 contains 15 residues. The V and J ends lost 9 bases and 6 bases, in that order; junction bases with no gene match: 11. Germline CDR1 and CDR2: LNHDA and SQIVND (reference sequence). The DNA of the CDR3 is TGTGCCAGCCACGGTCCGGGACAGGGGAGTCAGCCCCAGCATTTT. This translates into CASHGPGQGSQPQHF.